Below, one T cell receptor beta chain is given with its context. Its antigen is not identified. Preparation of the TCRbeta library was carried out with unique molecular identifiers. TCRdb re-derived calls from the PCR reads in MiXCR, one entry per CDR3 protein. Altogether almost 600,000 distinct CDR3 sequences are present, 25% to 30% being singletons, with the ten largest covering just over 35%. The CDR3 has 14 residues. V dropped 5 bases and J dropped 4 bases, with 14 bases sitting between them. The data were taken from a study of T-cell reconstitution after alpha-beta-depleted transplantation in children. Study results and limitations: Two months or so post-transplant, alpha-beta T cells reportedly derived from several hundred expanded graft clones. Surviving thymic progenitors and recipient T cells were the source of high TCRbeta diversity at day 60 in some patients.

The J gene is TRBJ1-2, the V gene TRBV12-3 or TRBV12-4; D ambiguous. The source is a boy under two years old with Wiskott-Aldrich syndrome, due to receive a stem cell transplant. Specimen: PBMCs, collected before TCRalphabeta/CD19-depleted stem cell transplant. The CDR3 here is CASSPTRGGYGYTF. The CDR3 coding sequence is TGTGCCAGCAGTCCTACGCGAGGTGGCTATGGCTACACCTTC.